These T cell receptor beta chains were read from a single sample in a study of naive and memory T cell subsets. TCRdb recomputed calls from the UMI-ligation and nested PCR reads with MiXCR, one row per CDR3 protein. The sample shows roughly 97,000 distinct CDR3 sequences, more than 12% of them seen only once. Sequenced material: naive CD8+ T cells from blood. These receptors were taken from a human donor in good health. Both conserved end residues are part of each CDR3. Fields, in order: clone size, CDR3 length, J gene, V gene, CDR3 protein. Only some rows state a clone size, as once, few, many or a class for expanded clones.

clone size: .
CDR3 length: 14
J gene: TRBJ2-3
V gene: TRBV29-1
CDR3 protein: CSVDARGGRDTQYF

clone size: few
CDR3 length: 13
J gene: TRBJ1-1
V gene: TRBV25-1
CDR3 protein: CASREAGNTEAFF

clone size: .
CDR3 length: 14
J gene: TRBJ1-5
V gene: TRBV20-1
CDR3 protein: CSASRQGIGQPQHF

clone size: .
CDR3 length: 12
J gene: TRBJ1-2
V gene: TRBV4-1
CDR3 protein: CASSQVPYGYTF

clone size: .
CDR3 length: 13
J gene: TRBJ2-7
V gene: TRBV6-2/TRBV6-3
CDR3 protein: CASSPGAAYEQYF

clone size: many
CDR3 length: 16
J gene: TRBJ2-3
V gene: TRBV15
CDR3 protein: CATSSRLAGEQDTQYF

clone size: .
CDR3 length: 15
J gene: TRBJ2-6
V gene: TRBV19
CDR3 protein: CASSISAGGANVLTF

clone size: .
CDR3 length: 14
J gene: TRBJ2-7
V gene: TRBV7-3
CDR3 protein: CASSQTGGLGEQYF

clone size: few
CDR3 length: 12
J gene: TRBJ1-1
V gene: TRBV20-1
CDR3 protein: CSAHGDRLEAFF

clone size: .
CDR3 length: 12
J gene: TRBJ2-7
V gene: TRBV6-1
CDR3 protein: CASSEVPYEQYF

clone size: .
CDR3 length: 15
J gene: TRBJ2-7
V gene: TRBV9
CDR3 protein: CASSVATTPEYEQYF

clone size: .
CDR3 length: 16
J gene: TRBJ2-5
V gene: TRBV6-6
CDR3 protein: CASSPYLGLPQETQYF

clone size: few
CDR3 length: 14
J gene: TRBJ1-1
V gene: TRBV25-1
CDR3 protein: CASSDSWQQTEAFF

clone size: many
CDR3 length: 13
J gene: TRBJ2-7
V gene: TRBV6-1
CDR3 protein: CASRQGPSYEQYF

clone size: .
CDR3 length: 12
J gene: TRBJ2-3
V gene: TRBV12-3/TRBV12-4
CDR3 protein: CASRPSTDTQYF

clone size: .
CDR3 length: 15
J gene: TRBJ2-1
V gene: TRBV12-3/TRBV12-4
CDR3 protein: CASRRGGSSYNEQFF

clone size: few
CDR3 length: 14
J gene: TRBJ2-7
V gene: TRBV10-3
CDR3 protein: CAITSGSRAYEQYF

clone size: medium-sized
CDR3 length: 16
J gene: TRBJ2-1
V gene: TRBV24-1
CDR3 protein: CATSDFGGASYNEQFF

clone size: .
CDR3 length: 14
J gene: TRBJ2-1
V gene: TRBV4-2
CDR3 protein: CASSQERRGDEQFF

clone size: many
CDR3 length: 11
J gene: TRBJ2-7
V gene: TRBV6-1
CDR3 protein: CASTSSYEQYF

clone size: many
CDR3 length: 15
J gene: TRBJ2-7
V gene: TRBV7-9
CDR3 protein: CASSPFTGGIYEQYF

clone size: .
CDR3 length: 14
J gene: TRBJ2-1
V gene: TRBV5-1
CDR3 protein: CASSLPPSYNEQFF